These 20 T cell receptor beta chains were all obtained from the same sample, sequenced in a study of graft-versus-host responses after intestinal transplantation. Sequencing used immunoSEQ multiplex PCR; TCRdb keeps in-frame clones, though not all of them. The data hold about 120,000 clones, with just under 95% observed a single time. Which antigens these TCRs recognize remains unknown. The starting material was unstimulated CD4+ T cells sorted from spleen or lymph node cells, obtained before intestinal transplant. The receptors come from a human donor who received an intestinal transplant.

This clone was seen more than once but under ten times. V is TRBV19 and J is TRBJ2-6; D may be TRBD1 (6 bases). The V gene's germline CDR1 is LNHDA and CDR2 SQIVND (reference sequence). V lost 8 bases to trimming and J lost 4 bases, with 12 bases between them. The CDR3 has 14 residues. The CDR3 DNA sequence: TGTGCCAGTTCTAGACAGGTCGGGGCCAACGTCCTGACTTTC. Its translation is CASSRQVGANVLTF.

This clone was found once. The V gene is TRBV6-5, the J gene TRBJ2-7; a possible D gene is TRBD2 (7 bases). V lost 0 bases and J lost 2, with 11 bases in between. The CDR3 is 15 residues long. Germline CDR1 reads MNHEY; CDR2 reads SVGAGI. Here the CDR3 DNA reads TGTGCCAGCAGTTACTCGGGAGGGGGGCCCTACGAGCAGTACTTC. This encodes CASSYSGGGPYEQYF.

The gene calls are TRBV7-3 and TRBJ1-5; D not certain. The germline V and J ends were trimmed by 1 base and 3 bases, with 13 bases remaining between them. The CDR3 is 16 residues long. Looked up from germline, CDR1 is SGHTA and CDR2 is FQGTGA. Written as DNA, the CDR3 is TGTGCCAGCAGCTTAATGGAGGGTAATCACAATCAGCCCCAGCATTTT. This sequence encodes CASSLMEGNHNQPQHF.

The chain combines TRBV7-9 with TRBJ2-5; D is unclear. Germline lookup yields CDR1 SEHNR and CDR2 FQNEAQ (reference sequence). Trimming removed 2 bases from V and 4 bases from J, with 5 bases in between. There are 12 residues in the CDR3. The CDR3 DNA reads TGTGCCAGCAGCTTAATTCCAGAGACCCAGTACTTC. This gives the protein CASSLIPETQYF.

V is TRBV30 and J is TRBJ1-1, with D unresolved. The V end lost 1 base, the J end lost 3 bases, and 9 bases lay between the germline ends. This CDR3 region has 13 residues. Germline lookup yields CDR1 GTSNPN and CDR2 SVGIG (reference sequence). DNA for the CDR3: TGTGCCTGGAGTGGGTCCCGGCACACTGAAGCTTTCTTT. Translating it yields CAWSGSRHTEAFF.

The chain recombines TRBV7-2 with TRBJ1-2, with a possible D match to TRBD1 (6 bases). The CDR3 runs to 16 residues. Germline CDR1 is SGHTA and CDR2 is FQGNSA. The V end lost 5 bases, the J end lost 0 bases, and 16 bases lay between the germline ends. The CDR3 sequence: CASSPLGALTNYGYTF. The CDR3, as DNA: TGTGCCAGCAGCCCGTTGGGGGCCTTAACTAACTATGGCTACACCTTC.

The chain uses TRBV6-1 and TRBJ2-7; D may be TRBD1 or TRBD2 (6 bases each). The CDR3 has 13 amino acids. Per the germline V gene, CDR1 is MNHNS and CDR2 is SASEGT. Trimming took off 9 bases at V and 0 bases at J, with 12 bases between the two ends. The CDR3 region is CASRRGSSYEQYF. In nucleotides, the CDR3 is TGTGCCAGTCGGAGGGGGAGCTCCTACGAGCAGTACTTC.

This rearrangement joins TRBV5-1 to TRBJ1-5; D remains ambiguous. V lost 0 bases, J lost 0 bases, and 4 bases lay in between. CDR3 length: 14 amino acids. The V gene's germline CDR1 is SGHRS and CDR2 YFSETQ. The DNA for the CDR3 is TGCGCCAGCAGCTTGGGGATTAGCAATCAGCCCCAGCATTTT. Residues: CASSLGISNQPQHF.

The V gene is TRBV28, the J gene TRBJ1-3; 7 bases map to TRBD1. Unmatched junction bases numbered 8, after V lost 6 bases and J lost 0 bases. Per germline, CDR1 MDHEN and CDR2 SYDVKM. This CDR3 is built from 16 residues. In nucleotides, the CDR3 is TGTGCCAGCAGAGAAACAGGGGACAACTCTGGAAACACCATATATTTT. Translation gives CASRETGDNSGNTIYF.

This CDR3 reads CASSYGPAVDSEKLFF. For the CDR3, the DNA is TGCGCCAGCAGCTATGGGCCAGCGGTCGATAGTGAAAAACTGTTTTTT. This chain joins TRBV5-1 and TRBJ1-4; unclear D gene. Germline values: CDR1 SGHRS, CDR2 YFSETQ. This CDR3 has 16 amino acids. Trimming left V 3 bases short and J 7 bases short, with 19 bases between.

The rearrangement uses TRBV4-2 and TRBJ2-5, with D possibly called TRBD1 or TRBD2 (6 bases each). Germline V lookup: CDR1 LGHNA, CDR2 YNFKEQ. This CDR3 comprises 15 residues. Trimming removed 0 bases at V and 5 bases at J, with 13 bases between. The CDR3 bases are TGTGCCAGCAGCCAAGATCCAGGGGAGGCGGAGACCCAGTACTTC. Amino acids: CASSQDPGEAETQYF.

This clone appeared a few times. The rearrangement joins TRBV28 to TRBJ2-7, with D maybe TRBD1 (5 bases). In germline, CDR1 is MDHEN, CDR2 SYDVKM. V shed 3 bases and J shed 0 bases, with 12 bases lying between them. CDR3 length equals 15 residues. DNA of the CDR3: TGTGCCAGCAGTTTTGAGACAGCGAACTCCTACGAGCAGTACTTC. The encoded protein is CASSFETANSYEQYF.

J is TRBJ2-3 and V is TRBV30, with D perhaps TRBD2 (5 bases). Trimming shortened V by 0 bases and J by 10 bases, and 11 bases separated the two germline ends. This CDR3 is built from 12 residues. Germline assignment: CDR1 GTSNPN and CDR2 SVGIG (reference sequence). CDR3: CAWSVRGTAQYF. The CDR3 nucleotides are TGTGCCTGGAGTGTACGGGGAACCGCGCAGTATTTT.

This sequence joins TRBV16 and TRBJ1-2, with 7 bases that match TRBD1. The germline V gene encodes CDR1 KGHSY and CDR2 FQNENV. CDR3 length: 15 residues. V gave up 1 base and J gave up 2 bases; unmatched junction bases: 4. CDR3 protein: CASSQFDRVNYGYTF. The CDR3 DNA follows: TGTGCCAGCAGCCAATTTGACAGGGTAAACTATGGCTACACCTTC.

The rearrangement links TRBV9 to TRBJ1-1, with 8 bases fitting TRBD1. CDR1 and CDR2 from the germline V gene are SGDLS and YYNGEE. V was pared by 3 bases and J by 5 bases, with 3 bases of the junction left unmatched. The CDR3 totals 13 residues. CDR3 in DNA: TGTGCCAGCAGCGACAGGGGGGAGACTGAAGCTTTCTTT. Translated: CASSDRGETEAFF.

This sequence joins TRBV7-6 and TRBJ1-1; D is undetermined. Trimming cost V 5 bases and J 5 bases, with 12 bases left between them. The germline gives CDR1 SGHVS, CDR2 FNYEAQ. The CDR3 extends over 13 amino acids. CDR3 residues: CASSITLGTEAFF. The CDR3 region has the DNA TGTGCCAGCAGCATTACACTGGGGACTGAAGCTTTCTTT.

This clone was recorded once. The J gene is TRBJ2-5, the V gene TRBV5-1, with 8 bases that match TRBD1. The CDR3 covers 15 residues. The V gene's germline CDR1 is SGHRS and CDR2 YFSETQ. The trim removed 0 bases at V and 5 bases at J, leaving 6 bases unmatched. CDR3: CASSLERTGYETQYF. CDR3 nucleotides: TGCGCCAGCAGCTTGGAGCGGACAGGGTACGAGACCCAGTACTTC.

This sequence joins TRBV19 and TRBJ2-3, with no clear D. Germline V lookup: CDR1 LNHDA, CDR2 SQIVND (reference sequence). Trimming shortened V by 3 bases and J by 4 bases, and 14 bases separated the two germline ends. The CDR3 extends over 15 amino acids. The CDR3 nucleotides read TGTGCCAGTAGTATCTCAGCTACCCGGTCAGATACGCAGTATTTT. Protein product: CASSISATRSDTQYF.

The chain is built from TRBV6-5 and TRBJ2-5; TRBD1 is a possible D gene (5 bases). With the DNA end fitting TRBJ2-7 better, the J assignment may be wrong. This CDR3 spans 14 amino acids. Germline assignment: CDR1 MNHEY and CDR2 SVGAGI. This CDR3 reads CASSQYRFGYEQYF. CDR3 nucleotide sequence: TGTGCCAGCAGTCAGTACAGGTTTGGCTACGAGCAGTACTTC.

This rearrangement joins TRBV10-1 to TRBJ2-2, with 9 positions matching TRBD1. Germline trimming cut 10 bases from V and 6 bases from J; bases unmatched to any gene: 18. In germline, CDR1 is WNHNN, CDR2 SYGVQD (reference sequence). The CDR3 extends over 17 amino acids. The CDR3 DNA is TGCGCCACATCACGACCCAACCGGGACAGGGAGGCCGGGGAGCTGTTTTTT. Residues: CATSRPNRDREAGELFF.